What follows are 32 T cell receptor beta chains derived from one specimen sequenced in a study of cytomegalovirus exposure and HLA in healthy donors. With 60 Vbeta and 13 Jbeta primers, the PCR was carried out. TCRdb's copy holds only in-frame clones and misses some; the assay was immunoSEQ multiplex PCR. The sample has approximately 170,000 clones, 80% to 90% seen once; the top ten hold approximately 2.4%. The sample consisted of PBMCs. The receptors here all came from a male donor in good health and CMV-seronegative.

The chain links TRBV28 to TRBJ1-1; D call uncertain. V lost 5 bases, J lost 2 bases, and 12 bases lay in between. CDR3 length: 14 amino acids. Germline V CDR1 and CDR2: MDHEN, SYDVKM. CDR3 in DNA: TGTGCCAGCAGTCCCCATCTACCTAACACTGAAGCTTTCTTT. It yields the protein CASSPHLPNTEAFF.

This clone was counted once. This chain joins TRBV4-3 and TRBJ1-5; 8 bases line up with TRBD1. Trimming took 3 bases from V and 9 from J; bases not matched to a gene: 28. CDR1 is LGHNA and CDR2 is YSLEER in the germline V gene. This CDR3 region has 21 residues. CDR3 region: CASSHPRWGAVGQGGVWPQHF. The CDR3 DNA is TGCGCCAGCAGCCACCCAAGATGGGGAGCGGTAGGACAGGGCGGTGTATGGCCCCAGCATTTT.

The gene calls are TRBV28 and TRBJ2-1; 9 bases line up with TRBD1. The CDR3 sequence is 15 residues long. Losses at the gene ends were 6 bases for V and 4 bases for J; bases not matched to a gene: 7. CDR1 and CDR2 from the germline V gene are MDHEN and SYDVKM. CDR3 DNA: TGTGCCAGCAGCCAACAGGGGGCCCCTTACAATGAGCAGTTCTTC. Residues: CASSQQGAPYNEQFF.

As for this clone: The junction differs from germline at one of its ends, possibly a read error. The rearrangement links TRBV5-1 to TRBJ1-5; D unclear. The germline gives CDR1 SGHRS, CDR2 YFSETQ. The CDR3 runs to 10 residues. CDR3 region: CAGSFKPQHF. CDR3 DNA: TGCGCCGGCAGCTTTAAGCCCCAGCATTTT. The full variable domain, its missing parts supplied by reference TRBV5-1 and TRBJ1-5, is KAGVTQTPRYLIKTRGQQVTLSCSPISGHRSVSWYQQTPGQGLQFLFEYFSETQRNKGNFPGRFSGRQFSNSRSEMNVSTLELGDSALYLCAGSFKPQHFGDGTRLSIL.

This chain uses TRBV5-1 with TRBJ2-1, with TRBD1 identical over 9 bases. The J segment lost 4 bases and the V segment lost 3 bases, leaving 2 bases of the junction unmatched. CDR3 length: 14 residues. CDR1 SGHRS and CDR2 YFSETQ come from the germline V gene. CDR3 in amino acids: CASSSGQGYNEQFF. The CDR3, as DNA: TGCGCCAGCAGCTCCGGACAGGGGTACAATGAGCAGTTCTTC.

The table lists this clone with a count of one. CDR3 sequence (DNA): TGTGCCAGCAGCTTAGGGAGACAGGAGACGTATGGCTACACCTTC. It yields the protein CASSLGRQETYGYTF. The V and J genes are TRBV7-8 and TRBJ1-2, with D possibly matching TRBD1 (6 bases). CDR1 and CDR2 (germline): SGHVS, FQNEAQ. This CDR3 is built from 15 residues. Trimming left V 1 base short and J 5 bases short, with 14 bases between.

This clone is a singleton in its sample. The chain recombines TRBV21-1 with TRBJ1-6. TRBV21-1 is recorded as a pseudogene. The CDR3 is made up of 15 amino acids. CDR3 in amino acids: CASSSPRGGISPLHF. CDR3 bases: TGTGCCAGCAGTTCACCCCGGGGGGGGATTTCACCCCTCCACTTT.

The V gene is TRBV6-5, the J gene TRBJ1-1, with 8 nucleotides matching TRBD1. The CDR3 loop spans 14 amino acids. V gave up 5 bases and J gave up 6 bases; unmatched junction bases: 8. Germline CDR1 MNHEY, CDR2 SVGAGI. CDR3 bases: TGTGCCAGCAGTACTGCAGGGGGCGCGGCTGAAGCTTTCTTT. This gives the protein CASSTAGGAAEAFF.

DNA of the CDR3: TGTGCCTTGCCAGACAGGGGGCTATTTGGCGATACGCAGTATTTT. Translated, it gives CALPDRGLFGDTQYF. The chain uses TRBV28 and TRBJ2-3; TRBD1 matches 10 bases. Germline V lookup: CDR1 MDHEN, CDR2 SYDVKM. Unmatched junction bases numbered 14, after V lost 11 bases and J lost 6 bases. The CDR3 consists of 15 residues.

This rearrangement joins TRBV4-1 to TRBJ2-3, with 12 bases identical to TRBD1. The germline V gene has CDR1 MGHRA and CDR2 YSYEKL. Trimming cost V 1 base and J 2 bases; bases outside gene matches: 7. The CDR3 has 18 residues. The CDR3 spells CASSQAGTGGHYTDTQYF. In nucleotides, the CDR3 is TGCGCCAGCAGCCAAGCCGGGACAGGGGGCCACTACACAGATACGCAGTATTTT.

V usage is TRBV5-6 and J usage is TRBJ2-7; a possible D gene is TRBD2 (5 bases). From germline, CDR1 is SGHDT and CDR2 YYEEEE. The CDR3 consists of 12 residues. V gave up 4 bases and J gave up 4 bases, with 9 bases separating them. This CDR3 is CASSLSGYEQYF. The CDR3 DNA sequence: TGTGCCAGCAGCCTTTCGGGGTACGAGCAGTACTTC.

This clone was observed a handful of times. CDR3 protein: CASSPDRDEQYF. CDR3 DNA: TGTGCCAGCAGTCCCGACAGGGACGAGCAGTACTTC. V is TRBV28 and J is TRBJ2-7, with TRBD1 matching over 7 bases. Trimming at V came to 5 bases and at J to 5 bases, leaving 3 bases not matched to a gene. CDR3 length: 12 residues. Germline assignment: CDR1 MDHEN and CDR2 SYDVKM.

This sequence joins TRBV2 and TRBJ2-7; D possibly corresponds to TRBD2 (7 bases). V lost 2 bases, J lost 4 bases, and 18 bases lay in between. The CDR3 spans 16 residues. Germline CDR1 SNHLY, CDR2 FYNNEI. The DNA for the CDR3 is TGTGCCAGCAGTGAACCACAGGGAGGGATCCTGTACGAGCAGTACTTC. This codes for CASSEPQGGILYEQYF.

A few counts support this clone. V usage is TRBV4-3 and J usage is TRBJ1-1; D might be TRBD1 (5 bases). The V gene's germline CDR1 is LGHNA and CDR2 YSLEER. The CDR3 is 14 residues long. V was clipped by 5 bases and J by 2 bases, with 12 bases between them. CDR3 nucleotides: TGCGCCAGCAGCTTTAACGGGGGTAACACTGAAGCTTTCTTT. It encodes CASSFNGGNTEAFF.

This rearrangement joins TRBV4-2 to TRBJ2-1, with 7 nucleotides matching TRBD2. This CDR3 comprises 16 residues. CDR1 is LGHNA, CDR2 YNFKEQ, per germline. The V gene end was trimmed by 0 bases and the J gene end by 6 bases; junction bases not matched to a gene: 8. The CDR3 sequence is CASSQEASGLGNEQFF. DNA for the CDR3: TGTGCCAGCAGCCAAGAAGCTAGCGGTTTAGGCAATGAGCAGTTCTTC.

The V and J genes are TRBV15 and TRBJ2-5; 13 positions match TRBD2. The CDR3 contains 20 residues. V shed 3 bases and J 4 bases; nucleotides not matched to a gene: 17. Germline V gives CDR1 LNHNV, CDR2 YYDKDF (reference sequence). For the CDR3, the DNA is TGTGCCACCAGCAGGGAACATAGGACTAGCGGGAGCCTCCCGGGAGAGACCCAGTACTTC. Translated: CATSREHRTSGSLPGETQYF.

This sequence joins TRBV7-2 and TRBJ2-3; TRBD1 matches at 8 bases. V lost 4 bases, J lost 3 bases, and 6 bases stayed unmatched. Germline V gives CDR1 SGHTA, CDR2 FQGNSA. CDR3 size: 15 residues. The CDR3 loop is CASSSRTGTTDTQYF. Here the CDR3 DNA reads TGTGCCAGCAGCTCTAGGACAGGGACGACAGATACGCAGTATTTT. Full variable domain (missing parts from reference TRBV7-2 and TRBJ2-3): GAGVSQSPSNKVTEKGKDVELRCDPISGHTALYWYRQSLGQGLEFLIYFQGNSAPDKSGLPSDRFSAERTGGSVSTLTIQRTQQEDSAVYLCASSSRTGTTDTQYFGPGTRLTVL.

This clone was seen a few times. The chain is built from TRBV5-6 and TRBJ2-1; D is possibly TRBD1 (6 bases). V lost 0 bases, J lost 13 bases, and 20 bases lay in between. This CDR3 has 15 amino acids. Germline V CDR1 and CDR2: SGHDT, YYEEEE. The CDR3 loop is CASSLEGGRGTEQFF. CDR3 nucleotides: TGTGCCAGCAGCTTGGAGGGTGGCAGGGGAACGGAACAGTTCTTC.

This sequence joins TRBV19 and TRBJ2-5, with D perhaps matching TRBD2 (7 bases). Per the germline V gene, CDR1 is LNHDA and CDR2 is SQIVND (reference sequence). The germline V and J ends were trimmed by 11 bases and 5 bases, with 21 bases remaining between them. This CDR3 is 14 amino acids long. The CDR3 here is CAASEGGQRETQYF. CDR3 nucleotide sequence: TGTGCCGCCTCCGAGGGGGGGCAGAGGGAGACCCAGTACTTC.

V is TRBV27 and J is TRBJ2-2; 12 bases agree with TRBD2. CDR1 is MNHEY, CDR2 SMNVEV, per germline (reference sequence). The junction had 7 bases not matched to a gene; V was cut back by 5 bases and J by 0 bases. The CDR3 is 18 residues long. The CDR3 loop is CASSLGLAGYANTGELFF. The DNA of the CDR3 is TGTGCCAGCAGTCTTGGACTAGCGGGGTACGCGAACACCGGGGAGCTGTTTTTT.

The chain uses TRBV28 and TRBJ2-1, with TRBD1 as a possible D gene (6 bases). The germline V gene encodes CDR1 MDHEN and CDR2 SYDVKM. Trimming took off 5 bases at V and 9 bases at J, with 8 bases between the two ends. The CDR3 is 11 amino acids. This CDR3 reads CASSHRVEQFF. In DNA, the CDR3 is TGTGCCAGCAGTCACAGGGTTGAGCAGTTCTTC.

This clone was observed a handful of times. This chain connects TRBV6-5 to TRBJ1-2; D uncertain. Trimming removed 6 bases at V and 4 bases at J, with 15 bases between. CDR1 and CDR2 (germline): MNHEY, SVGAGI. The CDR3 has 14 residues. CDR3 sequence: CASRRPLEGYGYTF. The CDR3, as DNA: TGTGCCAGCAGGAGGCCCCTAGAGGGCTATGGCTACACCTTC.

The chain joins TRBV30 to TRBJ1-1; TRBD1 is a possible D gene (6 bases). Per the germline V gene, CDR1 is GTSNPN and CDR2 is SVGIG (reference sequence). The CDR3 loop spans 12 amino acids. The V end lost 3 bases, the J end lost 4 bases, and 9 bases lay between the germline ends. The CDR3: CAWSQGSTEAFF. CDR3 in DNA: TGTGCCTGGAGCCAGGGGAGCACTGAAGCTTTCTTT.

This sequence joins TRBV28 and TRBJ2-5; TRBD2 matches 10 bases. CDR1 MDHEN and CDR2 SYDVKM come from the germline V gene. V trimming: 3 bases; J trimming: 9 bases; junction bases outside the gene matches: 7. This CDR3 is 14 amino acids long. CDR3 sequence reads: CASSFSSGGVAQYF. CDR3 nucleotide sequence: TGTGCCAGCAGTTTTTCGAGCGGGGGGGTGGCCCAGTACTTC.

The CDR3 spells CASSPRAKPQQDGYTF. Here the CDR3 DNA reads TGTGCCAGCTCACCTCGCGCGAAACCCCAGCAGGATGGCTACACCTTC. The chain has TRBV18 and TRBJ1-2, with D uncertain. Looked up from germline, CDR1 is KGHSH and CDR2 is LQKENI. V gave up 3 bases and J gave up 6 bases, with 20 bases separating them. The CDR3 is 16 amino acids.

This clone occurred once. The chain has TRBV7-9 and TRBJ2-1; D perhaps matches TRBD1 (6 bases). V lost 1 base, J lost 3 bases, and 10 bases lay in between. This CDR3 has 15 residues. Germline V gives CDR1 SEHNR, CDR2 FQNEAQ (reference sequence). The CDR3 spells CASSLGGLDYNEQFF. The CDR3 DNA reads TGTGCCAGCAGCTTAGGGGGGCTTGACTACAATGAGCAGTTCTTC.

The chain carries TRBV5-4 and TRBJ1-2, with unresolved D. With 4 bases removed from V and 6 bases from J, the gap between germline ends came to 10 bases. This CDR3 is built from 12 residues. The germline V gene encodes CDR1 SGHNT and CDR2 YYREEE (reference sequence). The CDR3 DNA follows: TGTGCCAGCAGCCGGGATCCAAATGGCTACACCTTC. Translating gives CASSRDPNGYTF.

The chain employs TRBV29-1 and TRBJ2-1, with 12 positions matching TRBD2. The germline gives CDR1 SQVTM, CDR2 ANQGSEA. The J segment lost 5 bases and the V segment lost 7 bases, leaving 18 bases of the junction unmatched. The CDR3 is 18 residues long. CDR3 in amino acids: CSGNREASGRVLNNEQFF. CDR3 DNA sequence: TGCAGCGGTAACAGGGAGGCTAGCGGGAGGGTCTTGAACAATGAGCAGTTCTTC.

There are a few counts of this clone. The chain is built from TRBV5-8 and TRBJ2-1; 10 bases line up with TRBD2. Germline V gene sequence: CDR1 SGHTS, CDR2 YDEGEE. The CDR3 contains 15 residues. The V and J ends lost 4 bases and 2 bases, in that order; junction bases with no gene match: 3. Here the CDR3 DNA reads TGTGCCAGCAGCCCCGGACTAGCGGCCTACAATGAGCAGTTCTTC. It encodes CASSPGLAAYNEQFF.

The chain links TRBV7-2 to TRBJ1-2; a weak D match, TRBD1 (5 bases). The germline V gene has CDR1 SGHTA and CDR2 FQGNSA. This CDR3 has 14 amino acids. The V and J ends lost 3 bases and 3 bases respectively, with 11 bases between them. In DNA form, the CDR3 reads TGTGCCAGCAGCTTCCCGGGGGTGGACTATGGCTACACCTTC. Its translation: CASSFPGVDYGYTF.

V and J are TRBV28 and TRBJ2-7, with 9 bases fitting TRBD1. CDR1 is MDHEN and CDR2 is SYDVKM in the germline V gene. Losses at the gene ends were 6 bases for V and 1 base for J; bases not matched to a gene: 7. The CDR3 is 15 amino acids. This CDR3 reads CASRPTGGKSYEQYF. Here the CDR3 DNA reads TGTGCCAGCAGGCCAACAGGGGGCAAGTCCTACGAGCAGTACTTC. The entire variable domain, with the rest obtained from reference TRBV28 and TRBJ2-7, is as follows: DVKVTQSSRYLVKRTGEKVFLECVQDMDHENMFWYRQDPGLGLRLIYFSYDVKMKEKGDIPEGYSVSREKKERFSLILESASTNQTSMYLCASRPTGGKSYEQYFGPGTRLTVT.

The J gene is TRBJ1-1, the V gene TRBV6-5; D is uncertain. Germline CDR1 and CDR2: MNHEY and SVGAGI. The CDR3 is 14 amino acids. V was cut by 0 bases and J by 5 bases, with 10 bases left in between. The CDR3 reads CASSYSRIRTEAFF. The CDR3 nucleotides read TGTGCCAGCAGTTACTCGCGGATTAGGACTGAAGCTTTCTTT.